A single sample is the source of the 5 T cell receptor beta chains below, sequenced in a study of cytomegalovirus exposure and HLA in healthy donors. PCR amplification relied on 60 Vbeta primers (plus 13 Jbeta primers). Here immunoSEQ multiplex PCR was the method, and the copy in TCRdb shows in-frame clones only, minus some. Of fewer than 110,000 clones in the sample, 75% were seen once. Sample: PBMCs. These receptors were taken from a man over 45 in good health and CMV-seronegative.

A few counts support this clone. The chain is built from TRBV9 and TRBJ2-1; 8 nucleotides agree with TRBD2. V shed 3 bases, J shed 4 bases, and the junction held 3 bases outside the gene matches. Germline V gene sequence: CDR1 SGDLS, CDR2 YYNGEE. The CDR3 loop spans 14 amino acids. Here the CDR3 DNA reads TGTGCCAGCAGCGGGGGCGGGAGGTACAATGAGCAGTTCTTC. Its translation: CASSGGGRYNEQFF.

This chain joins TRBV7-2 and TRBJ1-6; D is unresolved. Germline V gene sequence: CDR1 SGHTA, CDR2 FQGNSA. The germline V and J ends were trimmed by 0 bases and 9 bases, with 9 bases remaining between them. The CDR3 has 14 amino acids. This chain's CDR3 is CASSLAPTSSPLHF. CDR3 nucleotides: TGTGCCAGCAGCTTAGCTCCCACGAGTTCACCCCTCCACTTT. Full variable domain (rest looked up from reference TRBV7-2 and TRBJ1-6): GAGVSQSPSNKVTEKGKDVELRCDPISGHTALYWYRQSLGQGLEFLIYFQGNSAPDKSGLPSDRFSAERTGGSVSTLTIQRTQQEDSAVYLCASSLAPTSSPLHFGNGTRLTVT.

The chain combines TRBV4-2 with TRBJ2-3, with D possibly TRBD2 on 6 matching bases. Germline lookup yields CDR1 LGHNA and CDR2 YNFKEQ. This CDR3 region has 16 residues. Trimming removed 1 base at V and 1 base at J, with 12 bases between. Here the CDR3 reads CASSQVTGARTDTQYF. The CDR3 bases are TGTGCCAGCAGCCAAGTGACGGGAGCTCGCACAGATACGCAGTATTTT.

CDR3 in amino acids: CASSGQGPGTEAFF. The DNA of the CDR3 is TGTGCCAGCAGCGGTCAGGGCCCGGGCACTGAAGCTTTCTTT. The chain recombines TRBV7-3 with TRBJ1-1; possibly TRBD1 for D (5 bases). This CDR3 contains 14 residues. V gave up 5 bases and J gave up 4 bases, with 14 bases separating them. The germline gives CDR1 SGHTA, CDR2 FQGTGA.

A few counts support this clone. V gene TRBV6-1 combines with J gene TRBJ1-4, with 11 bases lining up with TRBD1. V lost 6 bases to trimming and J lost 7 bases; unmatched junction nucleotides: 7. The CDR3 spans 15 residues. CDR1 is MNHNS and CDR2 is SASEGT in the germline V gene. Written as DNA, the CDR3 is TGTGCCAGCAGCCGGGGAGGGACAGGGGGTGAAAAACTGTTTTTT. The encoded protein is CASSRGGTGGEKLFF.